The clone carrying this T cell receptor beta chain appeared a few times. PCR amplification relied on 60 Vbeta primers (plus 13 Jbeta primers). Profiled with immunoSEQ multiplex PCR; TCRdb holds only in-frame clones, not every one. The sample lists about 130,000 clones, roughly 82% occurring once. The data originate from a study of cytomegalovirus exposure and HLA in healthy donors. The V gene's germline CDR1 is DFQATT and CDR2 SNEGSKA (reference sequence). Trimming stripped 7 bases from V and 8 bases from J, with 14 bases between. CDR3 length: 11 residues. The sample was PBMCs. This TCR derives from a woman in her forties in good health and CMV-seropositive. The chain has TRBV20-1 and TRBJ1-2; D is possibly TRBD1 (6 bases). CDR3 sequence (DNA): TGCAGTGTCTTAGGGGGATCAGGCTACACCTTC. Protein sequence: CSVLGGSGYTF.